This TCR beta chain came from a study of blood T cell repertoires in COVID-19. Assay used: immunoSEQ multiplex PCR; TCRdb lists only in-frame clones, some missing. The sample records 120,000 to 150,000 clones, over 60% being singletons. Germline V lookup: CDR1 MDHEN, CDR2 SYDVKM. V was shortened by 5 bases and J by 3 bases, with 7 bases between the two germline ends. This CDR3 is 12 amino acids long. The sequencing input was peripheral blood. This TCR came from an elderly man with acute or convalescent COVID-19. J is TRBJ1-1 and V is TRBV28; no firm D call. The CDR3 loop is CASSAQDTEAFF. The CDR3 coding sequence is TGTGCCAGCAGTGCTCAGGACACTGAAGCTTTCTTT. Full variable domain (missing parts from reference TRBV28 and TRBJ1-1): DVKVTQSSRYLVKRTGEKVFLECVQDMDHENMFWYRQDPGLGLRLIYFSYDVKMKEKGDIPEGYSVSREKKERFSLILESASTNQTSMYLCASSAQDTEAFFGQGTRLTVV.